This T cell receptor (beta chain) was retrieved from a study of human T cells and chemical hapten exposure. Study context: Once 0.01% DPC had been applied to the upper back by patch test, readings were taken at 6 days.

Using its own MiXCR run on the RACE reads, TCRdb lists one record per CDR3 protein. The sample has more than 100,000 distinct CDR3 sequences, about 13% seen once; the top ten hold 2.8%. As to time point: pre-sensitization, week 0. Treatment denoted: therapeutic diphenylcyclopropenone sensitization with weekly scalp DPC. Trimming shortened V by 0 bases and J by 8 bases, and 14 bases separated the two germline ends. The CDR3 spans 15 residues. CDR1 SNHLY and CDR2 FYNNEI come from the germline V gene. The V gene is TRBV2, the J gene TRBJ2-4, with D perhaps matching TRBD1 or TRBD2 (5 bases each). The sample here was whole blood, taken in connection with sensitization to the hapten diphenylcyclopropenone (DPC). This receptor was obtained from a woman aged 18-35 years with alopecia areata. Some clones in this sample may be carry-over from other donors' samples. The chain's CDR3 is CASSEAPRGRDIQYF. The DNA of the CDR3 is TGTGCCAGCAGTGAAGCCCCCCGGGGCAGGGACATTCAGTACTTC.